This TCR beta chain was recovered during a study of beta chain features in type 1 diabetes. Broader study findings: A moderate, significant TCRB CDR3 shortening appeared in type 1 diabetes across four CD4+ subsets.

As every portion of the isolated RNA was reverse transcribed, the sequencing read expressed TCRB transcripts. The protocol was immunoSEQ multiplex PCR, while the TCRdb copy is restricted to in-frame clones and leaves out a portion. Here the sample spans 70,000 to 90,000 clones, about 32% being singletons. In its sample, this clone was seen a few times. Its antigen is not known. J lost 5 bases, V lost 1 base, and 8 bases had no gene match. The CDR3 length is 16 residues. The germline V gene encodes CDR1 SGHRS and CDR2 YFSETQ. This receptor was taken from a woman aged 18-29 years in good health. Sequencing was carried out using stem cell memory CD4+ T cells from blood. The rearrangement links TRBV5-1 to TRBJ2-5; 10 positions match TRBD2. The CDR3: CASSLRYPSGSETQYF. The CDR3 DNA sequence: TGCGCCAGCAGCTTGAGATACCCTAGCGGGAGTGAGACCCAGTACTTC. The entire variable domain, with the rest obtained from reference TRBV5-1 and TRBJ2-5, is as follows: KAGVTQTPRYLIKTRGQQVTLSCSPISGHRSVSWYQQTPGQGLQFLFEYFSETQRNKGNFPGRFSGRQFSNSRSEMNVSTLELGDSALYLCASSLRYPSGSETQYFGPGTRLLVL.